This T cell receptor (beta chain) was sequenced in a study of OX40 agonist ivuxolimab in advanced cancers. Regarding the research as a whole: Ivuxolimab, which targeted the costimulatory receptor OX40 (CD134), was an agonistic, fully human IgG2 monoclonal antibody. Of the 50 to 55 dose-escalation patients, hepatocellular carcinoma was present in around 20, melanoma in around 15, renal cell carcinoma in 9 and head and neck cancer in 9. Intravenous ivuxolimab was administered to patients every 2 weeks at six dose levels: 0.01, 0.1, 0.3, 1.5, 3 and 10 mg/kg. The paper reports the monotherapy dose-escalation portion (N of about 47 patients) of the phase I ivuxolimab trial. Three dose-escalation patients achieved partial responses, one with hepatocellular carcinoma and two with cutaneous melanoma. Prior anti-PD-1, anti-PD-L1 or anti-CTLA-4 therapy was permitted, and 30% to 50% of dose-escalation patients had received checkpoint inhibitors. The dose-escalation cohort was 82.7% male with a mean age of about 58 years, ranging from 23 to 79. Peripheral TCRbeta sequencing was intended to test whether TCR sequence diversity was altered and clonal T-cell expansion was caused by ivuxolimab.

What the authors observed across the whole study: Low levels of normalized T-cell clonal expansion were also seen in some nonresponding patients. Partial responders in the 0.1-3.0 mg/kg groups had among the lowest normalized peripheral clonal expansion, especially among CD8+ T cells. At doses of 0.1 to 3.0 mg/kg, clonal expansion of both CD4+ and CD8+ blood T cells was observed from baseline to week 6. The antigen specificity of the peripheral T cells that underwent clonal expansion was not determined. After ivuxolimab, expanded clones were on average more numerous among CD8+ T cells than among CD4+ T cells.

On this clone itself: Which antigen it targets is not known. Base qualities were left out, and no much larger clone turns up one base away.

Patients with autoimmune disease history or receiving systemic immunosuppression were excluded from the trial. Peripheral blood for TCR sequencing was collected from all dose cohorts at baseline, on cycle 4 day 1, and on cycle 7 day 1. Samples were obtained from an open-label, multicenter, first-in-human phase I dose-escalation trial of ivuxolimab. The trial enrolled adults with locally advanced or metastatic head and neck squamous cell, hepatocellular, melanoma or renal cell carcinoma. Before TCR sequencing, CD4+ T cells and CD8+ T cells from peripheral blood were sorted into separate populations. For sequencing of the TCRbeta CDR3 region, genomic DNA was extracted from the sorted cells. The immunoSEQ Assay was used for sequencing of TCRbeta CDR3 regions. Here the immuneACCESS table is served through TCRdb, limited to in-frame sequences with V and J called. Missing clones are a known gap in these copies; in checked studies unresolved V genes cover under half, and the rest lacks a known reason. The sample records some 10,000 clones, 86% of which are singletons. The ten largest clonotypes hold around 13% of the sample.

The trim is 7 bases for V and 0 bases for J, with a gap of 9 bases between the germline ends. The CDR3 covers 14 residues, taking in both the cysteine and the phenylalanine. The sequence is cut down to CDR3 DNA, 42 bases in frame from base 1. The CDR1 and CDR2 encoded by the germline V gene are SNHLY and FYNNEI. The chain joins TRBV2 to TRBJ2-2, with the D segment possibly TRBD1 or TRBD2, each aligning over 6 bases. The clonotype comes from an adult with an advanced solid tumor such as melanoma, head and neck, liver or kidney cancer. Specimen: CD4+ or CD8+ T cells sorted from blood, collected in a trial of the OX40 agonist ivuxolimab. This receptor carries the CDR3 CASIRGPNTGELFF. The sequence in DNA is TGTGCCAGCATTCGGGGGCCGAACACCGGGGAGCTGTTTTTT.